These 20 T cell receptor beta chains were sequenced from one sample in a study of blood T cell repertoires in COVID-19. Sequencing used immunoSEQ multiplex PCR; TCRdb keeps in-frame clones, though not all of them. The sample includes roughly 290,000 clones, about 90% of them seen just once. The source material was peripheral blood. The receptors stem from a young woman who had recovered from COVID-19.

Only a few counts were recorded for this clone. The chain recombines TRBV11-3 with TRBJ2-2; D possibly corresponds to TRBD1 (5 bases). The CDR3 extends over 13 amino acids. Trimming removed 4 bases at V and 7 bases at J, with 10 bases between. Per germline, CDR1 SGHNT and CDR2 YENEEA. The CDR3 protein is CASSSDSYGELFF. The CDR3 bases are TGTGCCAGCAGCTCTGACAGCTACGGGGAGCTGTTTTTT.

This clone was seen only once. DNA of the CDR3: TGTGCCAGCAGTTGGGCCGGGACAGGGGGACACGAGCAGTACTTC. It codes for CASSWAGTGGHEQYF. The V call is TRBV27, the J call TRBJ2-7; 11 bases are shared with TRBD1. Germline assignment: CDR1 MNHEY and CDR2 SMNVEV (reference sequence). CDR3 length: 15 amino acids. J was trimmed by 5 bases and V by 4 bases; bases with no gene match: 7.

J is TRBJ1-4 and V is TRBV5-4, with no clear D. Germline V CDR1 and CDR2: SGHNT, YYREEE (reference sequence). Trimming pared 0 bases from V and 3 bases from J, leaving 9 bases between. This CDR3 contains 15 residues. DNA for the CDR3: TGTGCCAGCAGCTTGGGGAGGGCCCCTAATGAAAAACTGTTTTTT. Protein product: CASSLGRAPNEKLFF.

The chain recombines TRBV4-1 with TRBJ2-7; 11 bases are shared with TRBD2. This CDR3 is 18 amino acids long. Losses at the gene ends were 7 bases for V and 3 bases for J; bases not matched to a gene: 17. The germline gives CDR1 MGHRA, CDR2 YSYEKL. Written as DNA, the CDR3 is TGCGCCAGCACACTAATAGCGGGGGGGCCGGTCCCCTACTACGAGCAGTACTTC. This encodes CASTLIAGGPVPYYEQYF.

This clone has ten or more counts. The V and J genes are TRBV6-2 or TRBV6-3 and TRBJ2-3; 7 nucleotides agree with TRBD2. The CDR3 runs 13 residues. V dropped 6 bases and J dropped 3; count of bases not matched to a gene: 3. Germline V gene sequence: CDR1 MNHEY, CDR2 SVGEGT. The CDR3 region is CASSQRETDTQYF. The DNA for the CDR3 is TGTGCCAGCAGCCAGCGGGAAACAGATACGCAGTATTTT.

This clone is a singleton in its sample. The chain couples TRBV12-3 or TRBV12-4 to TRBJ2-1, with 7 bases that match TRBD1. V trimming: 7 bases; J trimming: 7 bases; junction bases outside the gene matches: 7. This CDR3 spans 13 amino acids. CDR3 DNA sequence: TGTGCCAGCACCCAACAGGGGCGAAATGAGCAGTTCTTC. As protein: CASTQQGRNEQFF.

The sample holds one count of this clone. The chain employs TRBV28 and TRBJ2-7; 7 bases are shared with TRBD1. The CDR3 runs to 14 residues. J gave up 3 bases and V 5 bases, and 7 bases lay outside the gene matches. Germline-derived CDR1 and CDR2 are MDHEN and SYDVKM. The CDR3 loop is CASSAGGTVYEQYF. The CDR3 nucleotides are TGTGCCAGCAGTGCAGGGGGAACGGTCTACGAGCAGTACTTC.

V and J are TRBV30 and TRBJ2-7, with 7 bases identical to TRBD1. V shed 5 bases and J 1 base; nucleotides not matched to a gene: 2. CDR3 length: 12 residues. CDR1 is GTSNPN and CDR2 is SVGIG in the germline V gene (reference sequence). CDR3 sequence (DNA): TGTGCCTGGCAGGGGGATTCCTACGAGCAGTACTTC. This encodes CAWQGDSYEQYF.

V is TRBV6-1 and J is TRBJ2-1; possibly TRBD1 for D (6 bases). CDR1 and CDR2 (germline): MNHNS, SASEGT. Trimming took off 3 bases at V and 3 bases at J, with 12 bases between the two ends. This CDR3 is built from 15 residues. CDR3 DNA: TGTGCCAGCAGTGATCGGACAGAGAACTACAATGAGCAGTTCTTC. Translated: CASSDRTENYNEQFF.

The rearrangement joins TRBV5-4 to TRBJ2-1; 10 nucleotides match TRBD2. The ends lost 8 bases at V and 7 bases at J; junction bases unmatched: 6. CDR1 is SGHNT and CDR2 is YYREEE in the germline V gene (reference sequence). The CDR3 extends over 13 amino acids. CDR3 in amino acids: CARGGLARNEQFF. CDR3 DNA sequence: TGTGCCAGGGGGGGACTAGCGAGGAATGAGCAGTTCTTC.

The gene calls are TRBV9 and TRBJ2-5, with D possibly matching TRBD2 (6 bases). Trimming pared 4 bases from V and 2 bases from J, leaving 15 bases between. This CDR3 has 15 amino acids. Per germline, CDR1 SGDLS and CDR2 YYNGEE. The DNA for the CDR3 is TGTGCCAGCAGCCCCCGGCTAGCGCAACAAGAGACCCAGTACTTC. Amino acid sequence: CASSPRLAQQETQYF.

V and J are TRBV29-1 and TRBJ1-2; 9 bases map to TRBD1. V lost 4 bases and J lost 5; bases outside the gene matches: 2. The CDR3 contains 12 residues. Germline CDR1 is SQVTM and CDR2 is ANQGSEA. CDR3 nucleotide sequence: TGCAGCGTTGGCGGACAGGGGTATGGCTACACCTTC. Translation: CSVGGQGYGYTF.

The V and J genes are TRBV30 and TRBJ1-1; D unresolved. Germline CDR1 is GTSNPN and CDR2 is SVGIG (reference sequence). This CDR3 has 13 amino acids. Deletions cut 0 bases from V and 3 bases from J, with 8 bases between. As DNA, the CDR3 is TGTGCCTGGAGTGTACAGCAGGACACTGAAGCTTTCTTT. Translated: CAWSVQQDTEAFF.

V gene TRBV5-4 combines with J gene TRBJ2-2; D gene uncertain. The germline V gene encodes CDR1 SGHNT and CDR2 YYREEE (reference sequence). The CDR3 sequence is 15 residues long. With 4 bases removed from V and 8 bases from J, the gap between germline ends came to 18 bases. CDR3 DNA: TGTGCCAGCAGCCTCCCTAAAAGTAGCTATGGGGAGCTGTTTTTT. Its protein product is CASSLPKSSYGELFF.

The chain uses TRBV28 and TRBJ2-7; D might be TRBD1 (5 bases). The CDR3 totals 13 residues. The V gene's germline CDR1 is MDHEN and CDR2 SYDVKM. Trimming removed 4 bases at V and 1 base at J, with 8 bases between. The CDR3 DNA reads as TGTGCCAGCAGTTGGGGCCCTTCCTACGAGCAGTACTTC. Protein sequence: CASSWGPSYEQYF.

The DNA of the CDR3 is TGTGCCAGCAGAGCAGCGGGGATCAGCAATCAGCCCCAGCATTTT. This translates into CASRAAGISNQPQHF. The chain employs TRBV7-2 and TRBJ1-5; unclear D gene. V was pared by 6 bases and J by 1 base, with 13 bases between. Germline assignment: CDR1 SGHTA and CDR2 FQGNSA. The CDR3 runs to 15 residues.

The rearrangement joins TRBV28 to TRBJ2-7, with a possible D match to TRBD2 (6 bases). The germline CDR1 and CDR2 sequences are MDHEN and SYDVKM. The V end was cut by 6 bases, the J end by 0 bases, with 15 bases between. CDR3 length: 15 amino acids. The DNA of the CDR3 is TGTGCCAGCAGGGCCGGGGGACCGAGCTCCTACGAGCAGTACTTC. Its protein is CASRAGGPSSYEQYF.

Points on this clone: Within the sample, other DNA sequences also encode this same CDR3. V is TRBV7-2 and J is TRBJ2-7, with 7 bases that match TRBD1. V was pared by 3 bases and J by 2 bases, with 4 bases of the junction left unmatched. The CDR3 extends over 14 amino acids. CDR1 is SGHTA and CDR2 is FQGNSA in the germline V gene. In nucleotides, the CDR3 is TGTGCCAGCAGCTTGAGACAGGGCCCCTACGAGCAGTACTTC. Its translation is CASSLRQGPYEQYF.

V is TRBV14 and J is TRBJ2-1; 15 bases map to TRBD2. CDR3 length: 16 amino acids. V lost 3 bases, J lost 7 bases, and 4 bases stayed unmatched. The germline gives CDR1 SGHDN, CDR2 FVKESK. CDR3 DNA: TGTGCCAGCAGCCAGGGACTAGCGGGGGGAGAGAATGAGCAGTTCTTC. This sequence encodes CASSQGLAGGENEQFF.

This rearrangement joins TRBV30 to TRBJ2-3, with 8 bases that match TRBD1. Unmatched junction bases numbered 8, after V lost 4 bases and J lost 2 bases. The V gene's germline CDR1 is GTSNPN and CDR2 SVGIG (reference sequence). The CDR3 loop spans 15 amino acids. The CDR3 DNA reads as TGTGCCTGGAAAGCCGGGACAGGCCTCACAGATACGCAGTATTTT. Residues: CAWKAGTGLTDTQYF.